Below are 5 T cell receptor beta chains sequenced from a single sample in a study of shared clonotypes between healthy human individuals. The repertoire was sequenced with immunoSEQ multiplex PCR; TCRdb's copy has only in-frame clones and lacks some. The sample comprises over 1.4 million clones, around 95% of which are singletons, and 1% to 1.5% rests with the top ten. The source material was naive CD4+ T cells sorted from blood. Subset defined: CD45RA+ positively selected. Receptors were obtained from a man aged 25 to 40 in good health.

With respect to this clone: Different DNA sequences within this sample yield the same CDR3. The CDR3 loop is CASRGLAKNIQYF. The CDR3 DNA reads as TGTGCCAGCCGGGGACTAGCCAAAAACATTCAGTACTTC. The rearrangement joins TRBV2 to TRBJ2-4, with D perhaps TRBD2 (6 bases). Trimming removed 8 bases at V and 0 bases at J, with 8 bases between. This CDR3 has 13 amino acids. In germline, CDR1 is SNHLY, CDR2 FYNNEI.

This clone was recorded once. The V gene is TRBV30, the J gene TRBJ2-2; D ambiguous. The CDR3 sequence is 15 residues long. Deletions cut 7 bases from V and 2 bases from J, with 17 bases between. In germline, CDR1 is GTSNPN, CDR2 SVGIG (reference sequence). CDR3 coding DNA: TGTGCCTTGGGCGGCCCGTTACTCAACACCGGGGAGCTGTTTTTT. Its protein product is CALGGPLLNTGELFF.

V gene TRBV5-1 combines with J gene TRBJ1-2; TRBD1 might be the D (5 bases). CDR1 is SGHRS, CDR2 YFSETQ, per germline. The CDR3 length is 14 residues. The V end lost 4 bases, the J end lost 6 bases, and 16 bases lay between the germline ends. The CDR3 spells CASSILQGVHGYTF. The CDR3 nucleotides are TGCGCCAGCAGCATCTTGCAGGGAGTCCATGGCTACACCTTC.

Note on this clone: Within the sample, other DNA sequences also encode this same CDR3. The V call is TRBV29-1, the J call TRBJ2-1, with 11 bases aligning to TRBD2. The CDR3 is made up of 15 amino acids. CDR1 is SQVTM and CDR2 is ANQGSEA in the germline V gene. V trimming: 4 bases; J trimming: 1 base; junction bases outside the gene matches: 3. CDR3 residues: CSVGLAGGSYNEQFF. The CDR3 DNA sequence: TGCAGCGTTGGGTTAGCGGGAGGGTCCTACAATGAGCAGTTCTTC.

The chain joins TRBV5-1 to TRBJ2-3; TRBD1 matches 7 bases. Germline V lookup: CDR1 SGHRS, CDR2 YFSETQ. The CDR3 sequence is 14 residues long. Germline trimming cut 3 bases from V and 4 bases from J; bases unmatched to any gene: 5. CDR3 amino acids: CASSWGTDPDTQYF. The CDR3 DNA follows: TGCGCCAGCAGCTGGGGGACAGACCCAGATACGCAGTATTTT.